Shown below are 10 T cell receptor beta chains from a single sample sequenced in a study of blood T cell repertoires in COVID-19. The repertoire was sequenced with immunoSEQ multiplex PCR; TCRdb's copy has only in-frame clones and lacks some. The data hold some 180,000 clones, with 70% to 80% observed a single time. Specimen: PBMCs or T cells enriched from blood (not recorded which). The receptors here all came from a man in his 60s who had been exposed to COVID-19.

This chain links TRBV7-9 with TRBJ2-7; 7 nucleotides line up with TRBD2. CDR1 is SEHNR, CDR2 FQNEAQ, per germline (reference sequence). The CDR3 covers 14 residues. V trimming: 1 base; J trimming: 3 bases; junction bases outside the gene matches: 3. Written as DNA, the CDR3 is TGTGCCAGCAGCTTAGTCGGCGGGAGCTACGAGCAGTACTTC. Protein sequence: CASSLVGGSYEQYF.

The chain's CDR3 is CASSLSGTGLQPQHF. The CDR3 region has the DNA TGTGCCAGCAGTTTATCCGGGACAGGGCTTCAGCCCCAGCATTTT. The chain joins TRBV28 to TRBJ1-5; TRBD1 matches 9 bases. Germline V gene lookup returns CDR1 MDHEN and CDR2 SYDVKM. V shed 1 base and J 6 bases; nucleotides not matched to a gene: 4. The CDR3 spans 15 residues.

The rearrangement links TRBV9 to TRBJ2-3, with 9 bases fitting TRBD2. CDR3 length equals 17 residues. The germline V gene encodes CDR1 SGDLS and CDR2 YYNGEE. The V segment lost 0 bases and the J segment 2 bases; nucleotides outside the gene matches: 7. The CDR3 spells CASSVGGASGTTDTQYF. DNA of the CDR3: TGTGCCAGCAGCGTAGGAGGGGCTAGCGGGACCACAGATACGCAGTATTTT.

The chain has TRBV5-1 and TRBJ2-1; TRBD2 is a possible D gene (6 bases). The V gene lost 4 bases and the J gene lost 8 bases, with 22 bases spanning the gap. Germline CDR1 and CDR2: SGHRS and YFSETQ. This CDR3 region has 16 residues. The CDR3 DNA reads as TGCGCCAGCAGCCCGGAAGGCGGGTCCTGGGGGGATGAGCAGTTCTTC. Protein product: CASSPEGGSWGDEQFF.

CDR3 bases: TGTGCCAGCAGCCTCGGGACAGGGAATGAAAAACTGTTTTTT. This translates into CASSLGTGNEKLFF. This chain links TRBV7-9 with TRBJ1-4, with 9 bases matching TRBD1. Trimming at V came to 5 bases and at J to 5 bases, leaving 3 bases not matched to a gene. CDR1 is SEHNR and CDR2 is FQNEAQ in the germline V gene (reference sequence). The CDR3 sequence is 14 residues long.

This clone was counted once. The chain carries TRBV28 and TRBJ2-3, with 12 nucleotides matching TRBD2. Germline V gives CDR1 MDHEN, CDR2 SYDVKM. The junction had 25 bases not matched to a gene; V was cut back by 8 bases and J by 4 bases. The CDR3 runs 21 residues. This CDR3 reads CASRPLEFIPRTSGIADTQYF. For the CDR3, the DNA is TGTGCCAGCCGACCTCTGGAGTTTATACCCCGGACTAGCGGGATAGCAGATACGCAGTATTTT.

Here the CDR3 reads CASTEVMYTGELFF. Here the CDR3 DNA reads TGTGCCAGCACAGAAGTGATGTACACCGGGGAGCTGTTTTTT. The chain is built from TRBV6-5 and TRBJ2-2; D gene uncertain. The germline gives CDR1 MNHEY, CDR2 SVGAGI. The CDR3 covers 14 residues. V lost 7 bases, J lost 3 bases, and 12 bases lay in between.

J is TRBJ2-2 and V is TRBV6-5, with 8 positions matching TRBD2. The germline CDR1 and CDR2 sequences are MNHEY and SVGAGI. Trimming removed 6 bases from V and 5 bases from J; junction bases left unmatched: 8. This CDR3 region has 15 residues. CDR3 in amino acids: CASRPSGRGTGELFF. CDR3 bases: TGTGCCAGCAGACCCAGCGGGAGAGGGACCGGGGAGCTGTTTTTT.

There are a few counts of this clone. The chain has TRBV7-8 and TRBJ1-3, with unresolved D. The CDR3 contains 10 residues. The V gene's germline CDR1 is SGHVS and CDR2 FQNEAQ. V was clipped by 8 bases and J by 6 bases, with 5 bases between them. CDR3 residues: CASGENTIYF. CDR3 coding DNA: TGTGCCAGCGGAGAAAACACCATATATTTT.

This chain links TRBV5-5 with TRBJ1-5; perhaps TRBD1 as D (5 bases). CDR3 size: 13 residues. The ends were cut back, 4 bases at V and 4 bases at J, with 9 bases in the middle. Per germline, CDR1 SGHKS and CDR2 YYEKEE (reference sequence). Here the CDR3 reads CASSPWTNQPQHF. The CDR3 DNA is TGTGCCAGCAGCCCGTGGACAAATCAGCCCCAGCATTTT.